The 9 T cell receptor beta chains below were found in one sample sequenced in a study of blood T cell repertoires in COVID-19. Produced via immunoSEQ multiplex PCR; TCRdb's table is partial and in-frame only. The sample carries about 220,000 clones, 84% recorded once. The sequenced sample was peripheral blood. These TCRs come from a woman aged 25 to 39 who had recovered from COVID-19.

The CDR3 DNA is TGTGCCAGCAGCCCCACCCGGGAAGGGGGAGAAAAACTGTTTTTT. Its protein is CASSPTREGGEKLFF. V and J are TRBV9 and TRBJ1-4, with D perhaps TRBD1 (6 bases). Germline V gene sequence: CDR1 SGDLS, CDR2 YYNGEE. The V end was cut by 4 bases, the J end by 8 bases, with 18 bases between. The CDR3 contains 15 residues. The full variable domain, with the rest looked up from reference TRBV9 and TRBJ1-4, is DSGVTQTPKHLITATGQRVTLRCSPRSGDLSVYWYQQSLDQGLQFLIQYYNGEERAKGNILERFSAQQFPDLHSELNLSSLELGDSALYFCASSPTREGGEKLFFGSGTQLSVL.

The J gene is TRBJ2-6, the V gene TRBV23-1; 10 bases line up with TRBD2. TRBV23-1 is known as an ORF, though its function is uncertain. V shed 4 bases, J shed 3 bases, and the junction held 12 bases outside the gene matches. This CDR3 region has 19 residues. CDR3 nucleotide sequence: TGCGCCAGCAGTCTCGGGGGGAAAGCGGGAGGGCATGGGGCCAACGTCCTGACTTTC. It codes for CASSLGGKAGGHGANVLTF.

This clone appeared a single time. This chain uses TRBV6-1 with TRBJ1-5; D uncertain. The germline V gene has CDR1 MNHNS and CDR2 SASEGT. This CDR3 comprises 14 residues. The V and J ends lost 3 bases and 3 bases respectively, with 9 bases between them. The CDR3 DNA follows: TGTGCCAGCAGTGAGAACCAAGCCAATCAGCCCCAGCATTTT. Translation: CASSENQANQPQHF.

The rearrangement links TRBV5-1 to TRBJ1-2; the D gene is possibly TRBD1 (6 bases). This CDR3 region has 15 residues. Germline CDR1 and CDR2: SGHRS and YFSETQ. V dropped 0 bases and J dropped 3 bases, with 12 bases sitting between them. CDR3 bases: TGCGCCAGCAGCTTGGATTATGGGGGCTACTATGGCTACACCTTC. Encoded protein: CASSLDYGGYYGYTF.

The rearrangement uses TRBV29-1 and TRBJ1-1; D might be TRBD1 (6 bases). CDR3 size: 13 residues. Germline values: CDR1 SQVTM, CDR2 ANQGSEA. V was shortened by 4 bases and J by 0 bases, with 9 bases between the two germline ends. Here the CDR3 DNA reads TGCAGCGTTGTCGGACAGTTGAACACTGAAGCTTTCTTT. Amino acids: CSVVGQLNTEAFF.

The chain couples TRBV5-1 to TRBJ2-1, with D possibly being TRBD2 (6 bases). V gave up 4 bases and J gave up 2 bases, with 13 bases separating them. This CDR3 spans 15 amino acids. Germline CDR1 is SGHRS and CDR2 is YFSETQ. The CDR3 region is CASSLVGGPYNEQFF. In DNA, the CDR3 is TGCGCCAGCAGCCTGGTGGGGGGTCCCTACAATGAGCAGTTCTTC.

V is TRBV3-1 (or the pseudogene TRBV3-2) and J is TRBJ2-7, with 8 bases that match TRBD2. CDR3 length equals 19 residues. Germline lookup yields CDR1 LGHDT and CDR2 YNNKEL (reference sequence). V trimming: 2 bases; J trimming: 3 bases; junction bases outside the gene matches: 18. The CDR3 sequence: CASSQKPGGGNPKDYEQYF. The CDR3 DNA reads TGTGCCAGCAGCCAAAAGCCTGGCGGGGGGAACCCAAAGGACTACGAGCAGTACTTC.

This clone showed up just once. This sequence joins TRBV13 and TRBJ2-1; tentative D call: TRBD2 (6 bases). Trimming left V 3 bases short and J 3 bases short, with 12 bases between. In germline, CDR1 is PRHDT, CDR2 FYEKMQ (reference sequence). This CDR3 comprises 15 residues. CDR3 sequence (DNA): TGTGCCAGCAGCTTCGGGAGACGCGTCTACAATGAGCAGTTCTTC. It translates to CASSFGRRVYNEQFF. The whole variable domain, remainder taken from reference TRBV13 and TRBJ2-1, is AAGVIQSPRHLIKEKRETATLKCYPIPRHDTVYWYQQGPGQDPQFLISFYEKMQSDKGSIPDRFSAQQFSDYHSELNMSSLELGDSALYFCASSFGRRVYNEQFFGPGTRLTVL.

The chain recombines TRBV25-1 with TRBJ2-1; 7 positions agree with TRBD2. Germline loops: CDR1 MGHDK, CDR2 SYGVNS. The V segment lost 4 bases and the J segment 1 base; nucleotides outside the gene matches: 7. This CDR3 spans 16 amino acids. CDR3 bases: TGTGCCAGCAGTGGAGGACTAGGAGGGTCCTACAATGAGCAGTTCTTC. This sequence encodes CASSGGLGGSYNEQFF.